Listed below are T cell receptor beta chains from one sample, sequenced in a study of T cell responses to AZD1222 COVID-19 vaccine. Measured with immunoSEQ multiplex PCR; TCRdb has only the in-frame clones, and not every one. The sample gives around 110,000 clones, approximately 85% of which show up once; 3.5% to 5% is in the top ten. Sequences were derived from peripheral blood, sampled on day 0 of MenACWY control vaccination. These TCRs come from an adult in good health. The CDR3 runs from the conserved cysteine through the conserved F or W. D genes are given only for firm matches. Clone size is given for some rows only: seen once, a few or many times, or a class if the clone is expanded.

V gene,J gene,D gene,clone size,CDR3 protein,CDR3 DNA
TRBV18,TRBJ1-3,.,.,CASSPITSSGNTIYF,TGTGCCAGCTCCCCGATAACCAGCTCTGGAAACACCATATATTTT
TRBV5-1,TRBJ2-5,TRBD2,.,CASSLDSGGPTQYF,TGCGCCAGCAGCTTGGATAGCGGGGGCCCGACCCAGTACTTC
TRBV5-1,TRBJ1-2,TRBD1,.,CASSPGDRGNYGYTF,TGCGCCAGCAGCCCGGGGGACAGGGGAAACTATGGCTACACCTTC
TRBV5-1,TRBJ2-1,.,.,CASSPDTSSFYEQFF,TGCGCCAGCAGCCCCGACACCTCTTCATTCTATGAGCAGTTCTTC
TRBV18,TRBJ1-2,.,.,CASSPPGRANYGYTF,TGTGCCAGCTCACCACCGGGCAGGGCTAACTATGGCTACACCTTC
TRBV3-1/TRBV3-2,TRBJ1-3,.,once,CASAPLPGNTIYF,TGTGCCAGCGCCCCCCTCCCCGGAAACACCATATATTTT
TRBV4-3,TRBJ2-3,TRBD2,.,CASSQDWSVLAGGTDTQYF,TGCGCCAGCAGCCAAGATTGGTCCGTGCTAGCGGGGGGCACAGATACGCAGTATTTT
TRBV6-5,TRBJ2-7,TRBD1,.,CASRNSRTGGYEQYF,TGTGCCAGCAGAAACTCAAGGACAGGAGGCTACGAGCAGTACTTC
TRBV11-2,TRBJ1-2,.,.,CASSPDLNYGYTF,TGTGCCAGCAGCCCCGACCTTAACTATGGCTACACCTTC
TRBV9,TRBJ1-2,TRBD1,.,CASSVTWGTGVYGYTF,TGTGCCAGCAGCGTCACTTGGGGGACAGGGGTCTATGGCTACACCTTC
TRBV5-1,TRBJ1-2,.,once,CASSLQGSYGYTF,TGCGCCAGCAGCTTGCAGGGGTCTTATGGCTACACCTTC
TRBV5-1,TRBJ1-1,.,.,CASSGQAGVASTEAFF,TGCGCCAGCTCGGGTCAGGCAGGGGTCGCAAGCACTGAAGCTTTCTTT
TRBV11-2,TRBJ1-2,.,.,CASSSGLTFGGYTF,TGTGCCAGCAGCTCAGGACTGACCTTCGGTGGCTACACCTTC
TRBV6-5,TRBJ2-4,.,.,CASSTTPENIQYF,TGTGCCAGCAGTACTACGCCTGAAAACATTCAGTACTTC
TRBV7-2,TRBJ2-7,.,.,CASTLQGYEQYF,TGTGCCAGCACCTTACAGGGCTACGAGCAGTACTTC
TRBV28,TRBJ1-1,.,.,CASSSPLWGKAFF,TGTGCCAGCAGTTCCCCCCTCTGGGGGAAAGCTTTCTTT
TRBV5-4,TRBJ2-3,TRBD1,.,CASSSKTGEEGDTQYF,TGTGCCAGCAGCTCCAAGACAGGGGAGGAAGGAGATACGCAGTATTTT
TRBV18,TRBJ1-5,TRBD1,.,CASSPGTVRHQPQHF,TGTGCCAGCTCACCAGGGACAGTACGACACCAGCCCCAGCATTTT
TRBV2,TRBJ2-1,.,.,CASSDGIPYNEQFF,TGTGCCAGCAGTGACGGGATCCCCTACAATGAGCAGTTCTTC
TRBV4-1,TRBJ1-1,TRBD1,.,CASSSLGQGRNTEAFF,TGCGCCAGCAGCTCTCTAGGACAGGGCAGGAACACTGAAGCTTTCTTT
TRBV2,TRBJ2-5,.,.,CASSEGRGGTQYF,TGTGCCAGCAGTGAGGGGAGAGGGGGGACCCAGTACTTC
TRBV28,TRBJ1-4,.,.,CASSLTEKLFF,TGTGCCAGCAGTTTGACCGAAAAACTGTTTTTT
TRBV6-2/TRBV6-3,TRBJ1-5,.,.,CASSDRQGFAGQHF,TGTGCCAGCAGCGACAGGCAGGGTTTCGCCGGCCAGCATTTT
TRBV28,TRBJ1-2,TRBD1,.,CASSSQGLGYTF,TGTGCCAGCAGCTCACAGGGGCTTGGCTACACCTTC
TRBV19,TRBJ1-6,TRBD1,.,CASSIGQGFGSPLHF,TGTGCCAGTAGTATAGGACAGGGCTTCGGTTCACCCCTCCACTTT
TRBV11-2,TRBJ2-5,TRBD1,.,CASSFGTGFPEETQYF,TGTGCCAGCAGCTTCGGGACAGGGTTTCCGGAAGAGACCCAGTACTTC
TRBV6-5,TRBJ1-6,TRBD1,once,CASMGIQGYNSPLHF,TGTGCCAGCATGGGGATACAGGGGTATAATTCACCCCTCCACTTT
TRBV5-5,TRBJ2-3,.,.,CASSLMWETDTQYF,TGTGCCAGCAGCTTGATGTGGGAAACAGATACGCAGTATTTT
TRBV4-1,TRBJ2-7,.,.,CASSQAPGQPAYEQYF,TGCGCCAGCAGCCAAGCCCCCGGACAGCCCGCCTACGAGCAGTACTTC
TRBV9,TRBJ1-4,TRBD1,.,CASSYGTGQGEKLFF,TGTGCCAGCAGCTACGGGACAGGGCAAGGGGAAAAACTGTTTTTT
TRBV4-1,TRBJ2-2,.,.,CASSQDSAGPGDGELFF,TGCGCCAGCAGCCAAGATTCGGCAGGGCCGGGGGACGGGGAGCTGTTTTTT
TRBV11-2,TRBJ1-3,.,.,CASSHQASGNTIYF,TGTGCCAGCAGCCATCAGGCCTCTGGAAACACCATATATTTT